Listed below are T cell receptor beta chains from one sample, sequenced in a study of cytotoxic CD8 clonotypes in ibrutinib-treated CLL. The method was immunoSEQ multiplex PCR; TCRdb's version includes in-frame clones alone and lacks a portion of them. The table has tens of thousands of clones, about two thirds seen once; the top ten hold roughly 5.9%. The sequenced sample was PBMCs, obtained after 12 months of ibrutinib treatment. The source of these receptors is a human donor with chronic lymphocytic leukemia. Each CDR3 is given with its conserved first and last residue. A D gene is named only where the DNA matches it firmly. Where a row states a size, it is once, few, many or the class of an expanded clone; other rows omit it.

j_call: TRBJ1-2; clone_size: few; d_call: TRBD1; v_call: TRBV6-4; cdr3_aa: CASSAGQGGNGYTF; cdr3_nt: TGTGCCAGCAGTGCGGGACAAGGGGGCAATGGCTACACCTTC
j_call: TRBJ1-2; clone_size: -; d_call: TRBD1; v_call: TRBV7-2; cdr3_aa: CASSLDSRGFYGYTF; cdr3_nt: TGTGCCAGCAGCTTAGATAGCAGGGGGTTCTATGGCTACACCTTC
j_call: TRBJ2-7; clone_size: few; d_call: -; v_call: TRBV5-1; cdr3_aa: CASSPLHRATISYEQYF; cdr3_nt: TGCGCCAGCAGCCCACTGCACCGGGCCACTATCTCCTACGAGCAGTACTTC
j_call: TRBJ1-4; clone_size: -; d_call: -; v_call: TRBV5-1; cdr3_aa: CASSIGTRLNEKLFF; cdr3_nt: TGCGCCAGCAGCATAGGGACAAGGCTTAATGAAAAACTGTTTTTT
j_call: TRBJ2-2; clone_size: -; d_call: -; v_call: TRBV14; cdr3_aa: CASSLWPQEGTGELFF; cdr3_nt: TGTGCCAGCAGCCTGTGGCCCCAGGAGGGTACCGGGGAGCTGTTTTTT
j_call: TRBJ1-1; clone_size: once; d_call: TRBD1; v_call: TRBV27; cdr3_aa: CASSLGPPGQGVTEAFF; cdr3_nt: TGTGCCAGCAGTTTGGGACCGCCGGGACAGGGGGTCACTGAAGCTTTCTTT
j_call: TRBJ2-7; clone_size: -; d_call: TRBD2; v_call: TRBV10-1; cdr3_aa: CASSPGGGDYEQYF; cdr3_nt: TGCGCCAGCAGCCCCGGGGGAGGGGACTACGAGCAGTACTTC
j_call: TRBJ2-5; clone_size: few; d_call: -; v_call: TRBV5-1; cdr3_aa: CASSFIFRLQETQYF; cdr3_nt: TGCGCCAGCAGCTTCATCTTCAGGTTACAAGAGACCCAGTACTTC
j_call: TRBJ1-2; clone_size: -; d_call: -; v_call: TRBV2; cdr3_aa: CASSEGGIYYGYTF; cdr3_nt: TGTGCCAGCAGTGAGGGGGGGATTTACTATGGCTACACCTTC
j_call: TRBJ1-5; clone_size: -; d_call: -; v_call: TRBV28; cdr3_aa: CASSLSPGQGSNQPQHF; cdr3_nt: TGTGCCAGCAGTTTATCCCCGGGACAAGGTAGCAATCAGCCCCAGCATTTT
j_call: TRBJ1-1; clone_size: -; d_call: -; v_call: TRBV5-1; cdr3_aa: CASSLSGGSTEAFF; cdr3_nt: TGCGCCAGCAGCCTCTCGGGGGGGAGCACTGAAGCTTTCTTT
j_call: TRBJ2-3; clone_size: -; d_call: -; v_call: TRBV5-1; cdr3_aa: CASRGSTDTQYF; cdr3_nt: TGCGCCAGCAGGGGGAGCACAGATACGCAGTATTTT
j_call: TRBJ2-2; clone_size: few; d_call: -; v_call: TRBV21-1; cdr3_aa: CASSKHRGGTGELFF; cdr3_nt: TGTGCCAGCAGCAAACACAGGGGCGGCACCGGGGAGCTGTTTTTT
j_call: TRBJ1-4; clone_size: -; d_call: -; v_call: TRBV7-9; cdr3_aa: CASSLGWKFNEKLFF; cdr3_nt: TGTGCCAGCAGCTTAGGGTGGAAATTTAATGAAAAACTGTTTTTT
j_call: TRBJ2-7; clone_size: once; d_call: -; v_call: TRBV6-6; cdr3_aa: CASSYGDDSYEQYF; cdr3_nt: TGTGCCAGCAGTTACGGGGACGACTCCTACGAGCAGTACTTC
j_call: TRBJ2-5; clone_size: -; d_call: TRBD2; v_call: TRBV6-6; cdr3_aa: CASSSDSGGTWETQYF; cdr3_nt: TGTGCCAGCAGTTCTGATTCGGGGGGGACGTGGGAGACCCAGTACTTC
j_call: TRBJ1-3; clone_size: few; d_call: -; v_call: TRBV7-6; cdr3_aa: CASRSGAGNTIYF; cdr3_nt: TGTGCCAGTCGCTCAGGGGCTGGAAACACCATATATTTT
j_call: TRBJ1-1; clone_size: -; d_call: -; v_call: TRBV5-1; cdr3_aa: CASSLEGIDTEAFF; cdr3_nt: TGCGCCAGCAGCTTGGAAGGGATTGACACTGAAGCTTTCTTT
j_call: TRBJ1-3; clone_size: -; d_call: TRBD1; v_call: TRBV4-3; cdr3_aa: CASKGQGGGNTIYF; cdr3_nt: TGCGCCAGCAAAGGACAGGGGGGTGGAAACACCATATATTTT
j_call: TRBJ2-5; clone_size: -; d_call: TRBD1; v_call: TRBV19; cdr3_aa: CASRNIDPAWTGPEETQYF; cdr3_nt: TGTGCCAGTAGGAATATAGACCCCGCTTGGACAGGACCCGAAGAGACCCAGTACTTC
j_call: TRBJ1-2; clone_size: -; d_call: -; v_call: TRBV13; cdr3_aa: CASSLKASNYGYTF; cdr3_nt: TGTGCCAGCAGCTTAAAGGCCAGCAACTATGGCTACACCTTC
j_call: TRBJ2-1; clone_size: once; d_call: -; v_call: TRBV29-1; cdr3_aa: CSVEARSSYNEQFF; cdr3_nt: TGCAGCGTTGAAGCACGGAGCTCCTACAATGAGCAGTTCTTC
j_call: TRBJ1-1; clone_size: -; d_call: TRBD1; v_call: TRBV10-3; cdr3_aa: CAISEWGQSNTEAFF; cdr3_nt: TGTGCCATCAGTGAGTGGGGACAGAGCAACACTGAAGCTTTCTTT
j_call: TRBJ1-1; clone_size: -; d_call: -; v_call: TRBV5-4; cdr3_aa: CASSLRTLSTEAFF; cdr3_nt: TGTGCCAGCAGCTTACGGACTCTGAGCACTGAAGCTTTCTTT
j_call: TRBJ2-5; clone_size: -; d_call: -; v_call: TRBV30; cdr3_aa: CAWEQETQYF; cdr3_nt: TGTGCCTGGGAACAAGAGACCCAGTACTTC
j_call: TRBJ1-1; clone_size: few; d_call: -; v_call: TRBV19; cdr3_aa: CASLWRGRAEAFF; cdr3_nt: TGTGCCAGCTTATGGAGGGGGAGGGCTGAAGCTTTCTTT
j_call: TRBJ2-5; clone_size: -; d_call: TRBD2; v_call: TRBV15; cdr3_aa: CATSRDPTSGGAGETQYF; cdr3_nt: TGTGCCACCAGCAGAGATCCGACTAGCGGGGGGGCCGGTGAGACCCAGTACTTC
j_call: TRBJ2-5; clone_size: -; d_call: -; v_call: TRBV4-2; cdr3_aa: CASSQDGAKETQYF; cdr3_nt: TGTGCCAGCAGCCAGGACGGAGCGAAAGAGACCCAGTACTTC
j_call: TRBJ1-5; clone_size: few; d_call: -; v_call: TRBV30; cdr3_aa: CAWDDGLNQPQHF; cdr3_nt: TGTGCCTGGGACGACGGACTCAATCAGCCCCAGCATTTT
j_call: TRBJ2-3; clone_size: -; d_call: TRBD2; v_call: TRBV28; cdr3_aa: CASSPVGLGGDTQYF; cdr3_nt: TGTGCCAGCAGCCCGGTAGGACTGGGGGGGGATACGCAGTATTTT